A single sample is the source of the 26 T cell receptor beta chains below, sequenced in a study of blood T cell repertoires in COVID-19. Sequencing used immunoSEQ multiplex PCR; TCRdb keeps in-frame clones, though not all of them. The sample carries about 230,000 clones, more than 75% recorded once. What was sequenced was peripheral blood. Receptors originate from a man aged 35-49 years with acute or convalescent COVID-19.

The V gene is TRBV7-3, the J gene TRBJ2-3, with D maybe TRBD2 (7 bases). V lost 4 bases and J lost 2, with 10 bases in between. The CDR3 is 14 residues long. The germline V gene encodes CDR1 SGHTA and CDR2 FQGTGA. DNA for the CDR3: TGTGCCAGCAGCTGGCGGGGGCCCACAGATACGCAGTATTTT. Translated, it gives CASSWRGPTDTQYF.

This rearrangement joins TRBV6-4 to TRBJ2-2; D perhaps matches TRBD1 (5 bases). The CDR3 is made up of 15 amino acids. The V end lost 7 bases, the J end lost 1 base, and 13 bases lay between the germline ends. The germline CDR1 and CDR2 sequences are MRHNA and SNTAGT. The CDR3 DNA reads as TGTGCCAGCAAGATCTCAGGACAGAACACCGGGGAGCTGTTTTTT. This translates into CASKISGQNTGELFF.

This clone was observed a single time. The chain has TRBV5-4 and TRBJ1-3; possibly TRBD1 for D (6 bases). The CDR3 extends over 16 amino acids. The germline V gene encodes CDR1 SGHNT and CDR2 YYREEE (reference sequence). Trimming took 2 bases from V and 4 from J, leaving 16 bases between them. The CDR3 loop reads CASSFIYRVRGNTIYF. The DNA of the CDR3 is TGTGCCAGCAGCTTCATATACAGGGTAAGGGGAAACACCATATATTTT.

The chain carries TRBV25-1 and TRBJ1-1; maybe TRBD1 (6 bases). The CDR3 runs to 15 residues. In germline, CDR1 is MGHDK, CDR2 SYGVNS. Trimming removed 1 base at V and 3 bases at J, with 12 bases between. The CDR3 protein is CASSESREGDTEAFF. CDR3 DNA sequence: TGTGCCAGCAGTGAATCGAGAGAGGGGGACACTGAAGCTTTCTTT.

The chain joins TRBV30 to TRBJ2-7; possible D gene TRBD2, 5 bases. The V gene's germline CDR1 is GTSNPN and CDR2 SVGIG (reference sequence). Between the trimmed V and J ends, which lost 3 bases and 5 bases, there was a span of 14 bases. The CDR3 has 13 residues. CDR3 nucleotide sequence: TGTGCCTGGAGGGACGGACTGGGAAACGAGCAGTACTTC. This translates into CAWRDGLGNEQYF.

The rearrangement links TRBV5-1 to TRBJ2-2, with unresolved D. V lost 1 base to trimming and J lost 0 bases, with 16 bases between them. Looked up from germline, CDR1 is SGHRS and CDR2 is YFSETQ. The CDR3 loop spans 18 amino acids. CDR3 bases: TGCGCCAGCAGCTTGCCCAAGAATAGACTCACGAACACCGGGGAGCTGTTTTTT. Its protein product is CASSLPKNRLTNTGELFF. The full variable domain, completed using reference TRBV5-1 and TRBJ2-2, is KAGVTQTPRYLIKTRGQQVTLSCSPISGHRSVSWYQQTPGQGLQFLFEYFSETQRNKGNFPGRFSGRQFSNSRSEMNVSTLELGDSALYLCASSLPKNRLTNTGELFFGEGSRLTVL.

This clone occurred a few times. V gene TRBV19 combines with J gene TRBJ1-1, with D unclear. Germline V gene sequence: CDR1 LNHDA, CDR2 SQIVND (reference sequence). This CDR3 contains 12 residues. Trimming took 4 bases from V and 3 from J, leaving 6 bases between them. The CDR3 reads CASSNPYTEAFF. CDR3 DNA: TGTGCCAGTAGTAATCCGTACACTGAAGCTTTCTTT.

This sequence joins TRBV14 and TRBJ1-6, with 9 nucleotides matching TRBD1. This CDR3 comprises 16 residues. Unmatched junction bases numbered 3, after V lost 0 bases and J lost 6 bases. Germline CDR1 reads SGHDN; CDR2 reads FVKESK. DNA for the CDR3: TGTGCCAGCAGCCAAGACATGACAGGGGGTAATTCACCCCTCCACTTT. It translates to CASSQDMTGGNSPLHF.

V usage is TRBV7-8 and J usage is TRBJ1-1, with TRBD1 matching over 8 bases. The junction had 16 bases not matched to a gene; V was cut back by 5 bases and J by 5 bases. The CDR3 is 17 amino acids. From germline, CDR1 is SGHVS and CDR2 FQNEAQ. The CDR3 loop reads CASSPIRIRQGKTEAFF. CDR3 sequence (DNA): TGTGCCAGCAGCCCGATCCGCATAAGACAGGGGAAAACTGAAGCTTTCTTT.

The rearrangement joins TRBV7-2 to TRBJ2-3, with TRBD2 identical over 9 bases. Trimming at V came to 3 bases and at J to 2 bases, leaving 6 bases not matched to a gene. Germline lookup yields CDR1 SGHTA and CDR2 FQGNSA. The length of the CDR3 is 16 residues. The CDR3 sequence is CASSLRGGALTDTQYF. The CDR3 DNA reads TGTGCCAGCAGCTTGCGCGGGGGGGCCCTCACAGATACGCAGTATTTT.

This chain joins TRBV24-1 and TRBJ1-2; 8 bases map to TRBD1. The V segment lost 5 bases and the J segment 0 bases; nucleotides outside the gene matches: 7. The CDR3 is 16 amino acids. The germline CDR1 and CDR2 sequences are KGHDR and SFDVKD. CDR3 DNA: TGTGCCACCAGTGGAAATACAGGGGGAGCTAACTATGGCTACACCTTC. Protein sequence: CATSGNTGGANYGYTF.

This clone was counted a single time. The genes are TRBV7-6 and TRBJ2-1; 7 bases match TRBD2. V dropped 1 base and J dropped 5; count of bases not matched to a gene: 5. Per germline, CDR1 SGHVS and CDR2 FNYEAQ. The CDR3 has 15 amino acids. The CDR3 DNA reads TGTGCCAGCAGCTTAGGACTAGCTGGGCACAATGAGCAGTTCTTC. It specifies CASSLGLAGHNEQFF.

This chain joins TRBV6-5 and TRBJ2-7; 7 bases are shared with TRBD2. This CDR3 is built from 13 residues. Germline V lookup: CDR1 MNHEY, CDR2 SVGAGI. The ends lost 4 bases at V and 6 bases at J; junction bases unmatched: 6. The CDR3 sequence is CASSSLWEGEQYF. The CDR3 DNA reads TGTGCCAGCAGTTCCCTCTGGGAGGGCGAGCAGTACTTC.

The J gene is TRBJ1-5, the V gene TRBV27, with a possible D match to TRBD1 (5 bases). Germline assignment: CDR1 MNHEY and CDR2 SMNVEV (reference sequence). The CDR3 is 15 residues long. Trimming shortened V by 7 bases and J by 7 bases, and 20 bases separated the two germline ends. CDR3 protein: CASTSSGSQGQPQHF. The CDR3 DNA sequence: TGTGCCAGCACCTCCTCCGGGAGTCAGGGCCAGCCCCAGCATTTT.

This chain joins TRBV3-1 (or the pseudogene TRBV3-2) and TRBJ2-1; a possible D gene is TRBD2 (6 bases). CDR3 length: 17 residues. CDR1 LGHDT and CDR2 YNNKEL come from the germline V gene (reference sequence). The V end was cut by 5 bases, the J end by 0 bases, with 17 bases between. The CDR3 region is CASSTSSGVVSYNEQFF. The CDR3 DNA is TGTGCCAGCAGCACTAGTTCGGGGGTTGTCTCCTACAATGAGCAGTTCTTC.

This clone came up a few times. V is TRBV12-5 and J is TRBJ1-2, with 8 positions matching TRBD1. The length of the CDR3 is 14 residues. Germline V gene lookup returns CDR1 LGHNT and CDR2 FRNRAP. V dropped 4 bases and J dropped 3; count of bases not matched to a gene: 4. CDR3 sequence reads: CASGYQTGDYGYTF. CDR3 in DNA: TGTGCTAGTGGTTACCAGACAGGGGACTATGGCTACACCTTC.

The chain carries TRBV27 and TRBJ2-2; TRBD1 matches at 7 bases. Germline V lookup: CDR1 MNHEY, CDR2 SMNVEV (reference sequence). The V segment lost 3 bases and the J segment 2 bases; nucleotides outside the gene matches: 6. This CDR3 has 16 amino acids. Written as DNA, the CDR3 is TGTGCCAGCAGTTTCCGACAGGGCCCTAACACCGGGGAGCTGTTTTTT. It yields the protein CASSFRQGPNTGELFF.

DNA of the CDR3: TGTGCCAGCAGCCCCGGGACAGGGTATGGCTACACCTTC. Translated: CASSPGTGYGYTF. The chain has TRBV9 and TRBJ1-2; the match to TRBD1 covers 9 bases. This CDR3 has 13 residues. The germline V gene encodes CDR1 SGDLS and CDR2 YYNGEE. V was clipped by 4 bases and J by 5 bases; unmatched bases: 3.

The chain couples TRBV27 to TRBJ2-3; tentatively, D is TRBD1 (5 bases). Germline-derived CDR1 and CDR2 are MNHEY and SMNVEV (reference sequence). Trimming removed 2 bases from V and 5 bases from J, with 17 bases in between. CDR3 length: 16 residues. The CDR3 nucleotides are TGTGCCAGCAGTTTAAAAGGCAGAGGTGGACAAGATACGCAGTATTTT. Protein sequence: CASSLKGRGGQDTQYF.

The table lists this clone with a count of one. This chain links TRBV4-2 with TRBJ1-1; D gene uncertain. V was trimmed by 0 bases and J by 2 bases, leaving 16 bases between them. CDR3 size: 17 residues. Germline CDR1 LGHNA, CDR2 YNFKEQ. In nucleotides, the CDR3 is TGTGCCAGCAGCCAAGAAAGGCAAGGAGGACGAAACACTGAAGCTTTCTTT. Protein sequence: CASSQERQGGRNTEAFF.

This chain's CDR3 is CASSLGGAAQPQHF. CDR3 nucleotides: TGTGCCAGCAGCTTAGGTGGGGCGGCTCAGCCCCAGCATTTT. The rearrangement links TRBV13 to TRBJ1-5; a possible D gene is TRBD1 (5 bases). V lost 0 bases and J lost 6, with 9 bases in between. Germline V gene data show CDR1 as PRHDT and CDR2 as FYEKMQ (reference sequence). The CDR3 covers 14 residues. Full variable domain (missing parts from reference TRBV13 and TRBJ1-5): AAGVIQSPRHLIKEKRETATLKCYPIPRHDTVYWYQQGPGQDPQFLISFYEKMQSDKGSIPDRFSAQQFSDYHSELNMSSLELGDSALYFCASSLGGAAQPQHFGDGTRLSIL.

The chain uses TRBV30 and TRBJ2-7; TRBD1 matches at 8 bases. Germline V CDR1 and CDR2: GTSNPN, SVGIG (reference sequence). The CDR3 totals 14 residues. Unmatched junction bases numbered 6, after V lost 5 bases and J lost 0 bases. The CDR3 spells CAWSAGQGSYEQYF. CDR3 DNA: TGTGCCTGGTCGGCTGGACAGGGCTCCTACGAGCAGTACTTC.

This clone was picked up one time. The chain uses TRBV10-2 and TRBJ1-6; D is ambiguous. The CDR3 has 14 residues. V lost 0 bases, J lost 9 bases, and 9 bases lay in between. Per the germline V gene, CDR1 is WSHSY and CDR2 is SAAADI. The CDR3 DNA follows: TGCGCCAGCAGTGAGTCGGGCGGGTCTTCACCCCTCCACTTT. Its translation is CASSESGGSSPLHF.

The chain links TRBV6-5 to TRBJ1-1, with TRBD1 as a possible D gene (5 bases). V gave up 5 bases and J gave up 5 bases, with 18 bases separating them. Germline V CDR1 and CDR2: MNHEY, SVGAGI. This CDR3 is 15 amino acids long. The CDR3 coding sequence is TGTGCCAGCAGTAGCCTACAAGGGGCTGGTACTGAAGCTTTCTTT. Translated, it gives CASSSLQGAGTEAFF.

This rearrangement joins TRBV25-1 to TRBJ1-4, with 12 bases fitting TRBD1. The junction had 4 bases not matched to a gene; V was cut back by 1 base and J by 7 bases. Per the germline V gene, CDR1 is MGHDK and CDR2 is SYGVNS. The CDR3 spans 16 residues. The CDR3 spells CASSELGTGGGEKLFF. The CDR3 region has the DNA TGTGCCAGCAGTGAATTGGGGACAGGGGGCGGTGAAAAACTGTTTTTT.

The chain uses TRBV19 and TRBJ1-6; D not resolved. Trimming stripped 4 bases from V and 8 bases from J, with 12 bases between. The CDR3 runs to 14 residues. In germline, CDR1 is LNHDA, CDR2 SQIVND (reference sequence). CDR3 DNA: TGTGCCAGTAGTAGACCCGGGGAGGATTCACCCCTCCACTTT. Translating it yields CASSRPGEDSPLHF.